This T cell receptor (beta chain) was sequenced in a study of CD8 T cells in ankylosing spondylitis (TCRdb year 2017). Regarding the study in general: The study set out to find disease-linked TCR variants by profiling T cell receptor beta repertoires in ankylosing spondylitis patients and healthy donors. The full study cohort was made up of 25 ankylosing spondylitis patients and around 100 healthy donors. Peripheral blood was sampled, and synovial fluid was also collected from ankylosing spondylitis patients. The research as a whole found: According to the report, matched synovial fluid samples from ankylosing spondylitis patients were significantly enriched for the disease-linked clones. Blood from ankylosing spondylitis patients appeared to be characterized by a TCR beta motif composed of about eight highly homologous amino acid variants. Some TCR beta motif variants had previously been reported in synovial fluid and blood of reactive arthritis patients, which suggested common disease-initiation mechanisms. In peripheral blood, the disease-linked clones were found at relatively low frequencies and had a CD8+ phenotype.

The germline V gene encodes CDR1 DFQATT and CDR2 SNEGSKA (reference sequence). The cysteine opens and the phenylalanine closes a CDR3 of 15 amino acids. Kept here is only the CDR3 DNA, which spans 45 bases and is read in frame from base 1. Remarks on this clonotype: Its recognized antigen is unknown. At one of its ends the junction is not consistent with the germline gene, which may arise from a read error.

Sequenced on an Illumina HiSeq 2500. Quantitative 5'-RACE with molecular barcodes was the method used to prepare the TCR beta libraries. In the authors' own workflow: To identify disease-linked TCR variants, a new computational method was used, one built on a probabilistic model of VDJ rearrangement. TCRdb applied fastp at Q25 and MiXCR to the public reads, then kept only in-frame beta chains. Merged by CDR3 protein, the rows form single entries marked with the most common genes and DNA. The V and J calls here are based on TCRdb, not the publication. The sample table contains about 52,000 distinct CDR3 sequences; only one count was recorded for 7.4% of them. In total, the top ten clones hold about 8.1% of the sample.

The origin of this receptor is a female donor with ankylosing spondylitis or in good health (not recorded which). Material: blood, either unsorted or a sorted T cell fraction (not recorded which). The sequence links TRBV20-1 to TRBJ2-3; too little of a D gene remains to name it. The CDR3 in this case is CSAREFGNNTATQYF. The nucleotide sequence reads TGCAGTGCTAGGGAATTTGGCAATAACACAGCTACGCAGTATTTT.